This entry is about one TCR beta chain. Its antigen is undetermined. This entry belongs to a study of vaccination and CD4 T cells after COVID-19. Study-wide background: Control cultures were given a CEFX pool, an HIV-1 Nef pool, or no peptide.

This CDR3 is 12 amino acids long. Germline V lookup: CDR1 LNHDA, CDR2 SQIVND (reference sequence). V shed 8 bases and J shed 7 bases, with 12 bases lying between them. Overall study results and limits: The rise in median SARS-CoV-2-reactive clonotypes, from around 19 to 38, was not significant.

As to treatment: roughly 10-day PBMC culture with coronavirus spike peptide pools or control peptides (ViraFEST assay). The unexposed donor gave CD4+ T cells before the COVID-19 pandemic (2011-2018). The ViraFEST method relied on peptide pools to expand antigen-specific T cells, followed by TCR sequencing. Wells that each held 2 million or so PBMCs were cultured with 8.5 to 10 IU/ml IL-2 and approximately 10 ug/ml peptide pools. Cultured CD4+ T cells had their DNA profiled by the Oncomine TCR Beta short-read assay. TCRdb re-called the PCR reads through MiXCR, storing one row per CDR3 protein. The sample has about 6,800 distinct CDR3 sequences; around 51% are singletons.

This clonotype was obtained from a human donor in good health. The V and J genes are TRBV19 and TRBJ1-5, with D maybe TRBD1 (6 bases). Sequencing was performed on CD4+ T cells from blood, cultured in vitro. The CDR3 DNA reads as TGTGCCAGTGGAGCAGGGGTCCAGCCCCAGCATTTT. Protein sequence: CASGAGVQPQHF.